This TCR beta chain was found in a study of beta chain features in type 1 diabetes. Looking at the study overall: Sorted cells, approximately 110,000,000 in number, were examined across all samples.

Findings and limits, study-wide: Individuals with type 1 diabetes displayed fewer insertions and more deletions at VDJ junctions. Since sequencing was performed on cDNA, cells with high TCR expression could be over-represented. All four CD4+ subsets from Type 1 diabetes patients carried moderately but significantly shorter TCRB CDR3s.

This CDR3 region has 19 residues. Germline trimming cut 1 base from V and 7 bases from J; bases unmatched to any gene: 17. CDR1 and CDR2 (germline): MNHNS, SASEGT. Expressed TCRB transcripts were sequenced because the isolated RNA had all been reverse transcribed beforehand. Profiled with immunoSEQ multiplex PCR; TCRdb holds only in-frame clones, not every one. The data hold 120,000 or so clones, with roughly 17% observed a single time. Notes on this clone: Its specificity is not known.

The genes are TRBV6-1 and TRBJ2-1, with 9 bases fitting TRBD2. The sample consisted of central memory CD4+ T cells from blood. The source of this sequence is a man aged 18 to 29 with type 1 diabetes. This CDR3 is CASSEVGAGGRRSENEQFF. The CDR3 DNA follows: TGTGCCAGCAGTGAAGTTGGGGCGGGAGGGCGCCGGAGTGAGAATGAGCAGTTCTTC.